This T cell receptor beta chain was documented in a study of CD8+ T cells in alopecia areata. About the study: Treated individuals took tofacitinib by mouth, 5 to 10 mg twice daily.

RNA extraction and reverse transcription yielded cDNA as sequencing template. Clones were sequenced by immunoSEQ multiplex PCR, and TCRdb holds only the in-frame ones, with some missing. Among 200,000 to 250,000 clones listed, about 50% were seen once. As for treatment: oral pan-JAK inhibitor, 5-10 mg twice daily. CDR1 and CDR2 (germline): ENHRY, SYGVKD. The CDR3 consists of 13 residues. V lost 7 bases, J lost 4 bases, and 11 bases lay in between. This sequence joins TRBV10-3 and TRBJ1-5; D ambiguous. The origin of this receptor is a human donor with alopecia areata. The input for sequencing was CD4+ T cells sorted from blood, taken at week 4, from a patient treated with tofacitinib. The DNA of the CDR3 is TGTGCCATCATGGCAGCCATGAATCAGCCCCAGCATTTT. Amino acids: CAIMAAMNQPQHF.